Presented here are 8 T cell receptor beta chains from one specimen sequenced in a study of blood T cell repertoires in COVID-19. Profiled with immunoSEQ multiplex PCR; TCRdb holds only in-frame clones, not every one. The sample holds 450,000 to 500,000 clones; approximately 85% are singletons and the top ten take approximately 3.4%. Sample: peripheral blood. The receptors stem from a human donor in a cohort sampled during active COVID-19.

The rearrangement joins TRBV12-3 or TRBV12-4 to TRBJ2-1; D ambiguous. The CDR3 extends over 11 amino acids. V lost 3 bases to trimming and J lost 5 bases, with 2 bases between them. The CDR3 DNA reads as TGTGCCAGCAGTTTCAACAATGAGCAGTTCTTC. Translation gives CASSFNNEQFF.

V and J are TRBV9 and TRBJ2-1; TRBD2 agrees at 8 bases. V was clipped by 3 bases and J by 3 bases; unmatched bases: 5. This CDR3 region has 15 residues. Germline CDR1 and CDR2: SGDLS and YYNGEE. CDR3 in amino acids: CASSDTTSGYNEQFF. As DNA, the CDR3 is TGTGCCAGCAGCGACACAACTAGCGGCTACAATGAGCAGTTCTTC.

The V gene is TRBV5-5, the J gene TRBJ1-2, with TRBD1 identical over 9 bases. Germline V gene data show CDR1 as SGHKS and CDR2 as YYEKEE (reference sequence). Germline trimming cut 4 bases from V and 4 bases from J; bases unmatched to any gene: 11. This CDR3 has 16 residues. CDR3 in DNA: TGTGCCAGCAGCGAGCAACAGGGGGCGCATCCCTATGGCTACACCTTC. This translates into CASSEQQGAHPYGYTF.

This chain joins TRBV4-1 and TRBJ1-6, with TRBD1 as a possible D gene (5 bases). The CDR3 extends over 16 amino acids. Trimming removed 1 base at V and 5 bases at J, with 12 bases between. Germline assignment: CDR1 MGHRA and CDR2 YSYEKL. The CDR3 bases are TGCGCCAGCAGCCAAGTAGGGGCCCTAGATAATTCACCCCTCCACTTT. This translates into CASSQVGALDNSPLHF.

A single count supports this clone. The CDR3 loop is CASSSFSYEQYF. The CDR3 region has the DNA TGTGCCAGCAGCTCCTTCTCCTACGAGCAGTACTTC. The chain combines TRBV5-8 with TRBJ2-7; D gene ambiguous. The CDR3 runs 12 residues. V lost 3 bases to trimming and J lost 0 bases, with 4 bases between them. Germline-derived CDR1 and CDR2 are SGHTS and YDEGEE.

The genes are TRBV7-6 and TRBJ1-4, with 7 nucleotides matching TRBD1. V gave up 5 bases and J gave up 7 bases; unmatched junction bases: 10. This CDR3 is 15 amino acids long. CDR1 and CDR2 from the germline V gene are SGHVS and FNYEAQ. In nucleotides, the CDR3 is TGTGCCAGCAGCGCCATGACAGGGCGCTCTGAAAAACTGTTTTTT. This translates into CASSAMTGRSEKLFF.

The V gene is TRBV5-8, the J gene TRBJ1-6, with 9 nucleotides matching TRBD1. CDR1 and CDR2 from the germline V gene are SGHTS and YDEGEE. With 6 bases clipped from V and 9 bases from J, the junction kept 4 bases outside the gene matches. The CDR3 is 13 residues long. The CDR3 here is CASNPGQGSPLHF. As DNA, the CDR3 is TGTGCCAGCAACCCGGGACAGGGTTCACCCCTCCACTTT.

In this sample, this clone turned up a few times. The chain links TRBV30 to TRBJ2-1; 8 nucleotides match TRBD2. Germline assignment: CDR1 GTSNPN and CDR2 SVGIG (reference sequence). J gave up 7 bases and V 6 bases, and 8 bases lay outside the gene matches. There are 13 residues in the CDR3. The CDR3 here is CACAGGPENEQFF. The CDR3 DNA reads as TGTGCCTGCGCGGGGGGACCTGAAAATGAGCAGTTCTTC.